This T cell receptor (beta chain) came from a study of cytomegalovirus exposure and HLA in healthy donors. This CDR3 comprises 15 residues. CDR1 MNHNS and CDR2 SASEGT come from the germline V gene. Deletions cut 1 base from V and 5 bases from J, with 14 bases between. Sequencing used immunoSEQ multiplex PCR; TCRdb keeps in-frame clones, though not all of them. The sample yields about 170,000 clones, more than 75% seen once. The specimen was PBMCs. The receptor comes from a woman aged 25 to 39 in good health and CMV-seronegative. This rearrangement joins TRBV6-1 to TRBJ1-1; D might be TRBD1 (5 bases). CDR3: CASSEETGGWTEAFF. In DNA, the CDR3 is TGTGCCAGCAGTGAAGAGACCGGGGGTTGGACTGAAGCTTTCTTT.